The text below deals with one T cell receptor (beta chain). Other DNA variants within this sample encode the same CDR3. As handled by the study authors: Reference gene primer amplification yielded estimated nucleated cell counts. Sequenced by immunoSEQ multiplex PCR; TCRdb stores in-frame clones only, minus some. That table furnishes V, J and clone size, whereas the DNA furnished D and trimming. The sample carries around 450,000 clones, roughly 87% recorded once. Germline V lookup: CDR1 KGHSH, CDR2 LQKENI. V trimming: 6 bases; J trimming: 4 bases; junction bases outside the gene matches: 0. This CDR3 contains 13 residues. The data are from a study of blood T cell repertoires in COVID-19. Study-wide context: Whether acute or convalescent, the COVID-19 samples came from the United States, Italy and Spain. In each case, the material was cDNA or gDNA derived from T cells, B-cell-depleted T cells, or PBMCs.

Sequenced sample: PBMCs or T cells enriched from blood (not recorded which). This TCR was recovered from a man between 18 and 35 years old who had recovered from COVID-19. The genes are TRBV18 and TRBJ1-4, with TRBD1 identical over 9 bases. CDR3 nucleotide sequence: TGTGCCAGCTCGGGACAGGGTAATGAAAAACTGTTTTTT. Translated: CASSGQGNEKLFF.